These T cell receptor beta chains were read from a single sample in a study of memory CD4+ T cells and cytomegalovirus serostatus. Here immunoSEQ multiplex PCR was the method, and the copy in TCRdb shows in-frame clones only, minus some. Of under 50,000 clones listed, about 73% are singletons. Material: memory CD4+ T cells from blood. The receptors shown here come from an adult in good health and CMV-seronegative. The CDR3 runs from the conserved cysteine through the conserved F or W. A D gene is named only where the DNA matches it firmly. Rows may omit the clone size; those that give it use once, few, many or a size class.

.	15	.	TRBV5-1	TRBJ2-1	TGCGCCAGCAGCTGGTCTGGGGGGGCGACTGAGGAGCAGTTCTTC	CASSWSGGATEEQFF
.	11	.	TRBV28	TRBJ2-7	TGTGCCAGCAGTTTTAGGGGCGAGCAGTACTTC	CASSFRGEQYF
.	15	TRBD1	TRBV6-6	TRBJ1-4	TGTGCCAGCAGTTACGGCGGGACAGGGAATGAAAAACTGTTTTTT	CASSYGGTGNEKLFF
.	13	.	TRBV5-4	TRBJ1-2	TGTGCCAGCAGCTTGCCCGGTGACTATGGCTACACCTTC	CASSLPGDYGYTF
once	12	.	TRBV5-5	TRBJ1-1	TGTGCCAGCAGATTAATGAACACTGAAGCTTTCTTT	CASRLMNTEAFF
.	17	.	TRBV4-3	TRBJ1-3	TGCGCCAGCAGCCAAGAGAGGGCCGGATACTCTGGAAACACCATATATTTT	CASSQERAGYSGNTIYF
.	15	.	TRBV7-6	TRBJ1-4	TGTGCCAGCAGCCAAGGGGGGCTCCGGGCCGAAAAACTGTTTTTT	CASSQGGLRAEKLFF
.	13	.	TRBV27	TRBJ2-5	TGTGCCAGCAGTTTATACTTCCTAGAGACCCAGTACTTC	CASSLYFLETQYF
few	14	.	TRBV30	TRBJ1-1	TGTGCCTGGAGTGTAGCCCAGAGGAGGACTGAAGCTTTCTTT	CAWSVAQRRTEAFF
.	12	.	TRBV30	TRBJ1-2	TGTGCCTGGAGTACCCGGGCCTATGGCTACACCTTC	CAWSTRAYGYTF
.	15	.	TRBV19	TRBJ1-5	TGTGCCAGTAGTATAGGGGAGTTTAGCAATCAGCCCCAGCATTTT	CASSIGEFSNQPQHF
.	13	.	TRBV10-2	TRBJ2-3	TGCGCCAGCGGCGGCAGTCCCACAGATACGCAGTATTTT	CASGGSPTDTQYF
.	14	TRBD1	TRBV5-4	TRBJ1-3	TGCGCCAGCAGCCAAAATGACAGGGGTTCCACCATATATTTT	CASSQNDRGSTIYF
.	17	.	TRBV4-3	TRBJ2-2	TGCGCCAGCAGCCCTCTCCGGAGGCAGGGGTATTCCGGGGAGCTGTTTTTT	CASSPLRRQGYSGELFF
once	16	TRBD1	TRBV5-6	TRBJ2-7	TGTGCCAGCAGCTTGGAGTGGACAGGTCGCTCCTACGAGCAGTACTTC	CASSLEWTGRSYEQYF
.	13	.	TRBV28	TRBJ2-5	TGTGCCAGCAGTTTAGGGGGCCTCGAGACCCAGTACTTC	CASSLGGLETQYF
.	13	.	TRBV30	TRBJ1-2	TGTGCCTGGAGTGCGGGCGCCTCTCGGGGCTACACCTTC	CAWSAGASRGYTF
.	12	.	TRBV6-1	TRBJ1-5	TGTGCCAGCAGTGACCGTAATCAGCCCCAGCATTTT	CASSDRNQPQHF
.	14	TRBD1	TRBV27	TRBJ1-5	TGTGCCAGCAGTCCCTGGGACAGGGAGGCGGCCCAGCATTTT	CASSPWDREAAQHF
.	15	.	TRBV7-6	TRBJ2-2	TGTGCCAGCAGTACGGGACGGCGGAACACCGGGGAGCTGTTTTTT	CASSTGRRNTGELFF
.	16	.	TRBV4-2	TRBJ2-1	TGTGCCAGCAGCCAAGAAAGGGGCTTTTCCTACAATGAGCAGTTCTTC	CASSQERGFSYNEQFF
.	16	TRBD1	TRBV18	TRBJ1-3	TGTGCCAGCTCACCAAGGGACAGGGCCCCTGGAAACACCATATATTTT	CASSPRDRAPGNTIYF
.	14	.	TRBV5-1	TRBJ1-4	TGCGCCAGCAGCTTGCTCCCTTATAATGAAAAACTGTTTTTT	CASSLLPYNEKLFF
few	14	TRBD1	TRBV27	TRBJ1-4	TGTGCCAGCAGTGGACAGGGGGCGGGTGAAAAACTGTTTTTT	CASSGQGAGEKLFF
once	13	.	TRBV5-1	TRBJ1-4	TGCGCCAGCAGCTTGGACGTTAATGAAAAACTGTTTTTT	CASSLDVNEKLFF
few	17	.	TRBV5-1	TRBJ1-6	TGCGCCAGCAGCCCTAGACAGGTTGTCGAACGGCATCCACCCCTCCACTTT	CASSPRQVVERHPPLHF
few	14	.	TRBV6-1	TRBJ2-2	TGTGCCAGCAGATCCCAGGCGAACACCGGGGAGCTGTTTTTT	CASRSQANTGELFF
.	13	.	TRBV6-1	TRBJ1-1	TGTGCCAGCAGTGAAGCGTTGGGGGCTGAAGCTTTCTTT	CASSEALGAEAFF
few	13	.	TRBV19	TRBJ1-6	TGTGCCAGTAGTATCTCAGATCGTTCACCCCTCCACTTT	CASSISDRSPLHF
.	14	.	TRBV28	TRBJ1-4	TGTGCCAGCAGTCCGGACAGACTGAATGAAAAACTGTTTTTT	CASSPDRLNEKLFF
.	14	TRBD1	TRBV5-1	TRBJ1-2	TGCGCCAGCAGCTTAGGACAGGGACGGGATGGCTACACCTTC	CASSLGQGRDGYTF
.	15	TRBD1	TRBV5-4	TRBJ2-2	TGTGCCAGCAGCTCGGACAGGGGGAACACCGGGGAGCTGTTTTTT	CASSSDRGNTGELFF
once	13	TRBD1	TRBV29-1	TRBJ2-3	TGCAGCGTTGGACAGGGAGTCGGTAGGCCCCAGTATTTT	CSVGQGVGRPQYF
.	13	.	TRBV5-1	TRBJ1-1	TGCGCCAGCAGCTTGGGGACAGCCACTGAAGCTTTCTTT	CASSLGTATEAFF
.	11	.	TRBV30	TRBJ1-2	TGTGCCTGGAGTGCCCCGGACAGTTTAAGCTTC	CAWSAPDSLSF
.	13	.	TRBV6-4	TRBJ1-2	TGTGCCAGCAGCCGAGGACAAGGCAATGGCTACACCTTC	CASSRGQGNGYTF
.	16	TRBD1	TRBV7-6	TRBJ1-5	TGTGCCAGCAGCCCGGGACAGGGGTTGAGCAATCAGCCCCAGCATTTT	CASSPGQGLSNQPQHF
.	13	.	TRBV7-3	TRBJ1-1	TGTGCCAGCTCACGAATGGGGTCCTCTGAAGCTTTCTTT	CASSRMGSSEAFF
.	13	.	TRBV7-2	TRBJ1-5	TGTGCCAGCAGCCCCGGGGCCAATCAGCCCCAGCATTTT	CASSPGANQPQHF
.	13	.	TRBV19	TRBJ1-5	TGTGCCAGTAGTCACAGGGGCAATCAGCCCCAGCATTTT	CASSHRGNQPQHF
.	13	.	TRBV5-5	TRBJ1-2	TGTGCCAGCAGCTTGGTTCTCGTTAATGGCTACACCTTC	CASSLVLVNGYTF
few	14	.	TRBV18	TRBJ2-6	TGTGCCAGCTCACCAGACTCGCAGAGGGAGGTCCTGACTTTC	CASSPDSQREVLTF
once	17	.	TRBV4-1	TRBJ2-5	TGCGCCAGCAGCCAAGAACCTCCCGTTGAGATCCAAGAGACCCAGTACTTC	CASSQEPPVEIQETQYF
.	15	TRBD1	TRBV14	TRBJ1-1	TGTGCCAGCAGCCGGTACAGGGGGGTGCGGACTGAAGCTTTCTTT	CASSRYRGVRTEAFF
.	14	.	TRBV11-2	TRBJ2-7	TGTGCCAGCAGCCCTGGTTGGCAGACCTACGAGCAGTACTTC	CASSPGWQTYEQYF
once	13	TRBD1	TRBV29-1	TRBJ2-7	TGCAGCGTTCGACAGGGCCCCCCCTCCGAGCAGTACTTC	CSVRQGPPSEQYF
.	10	.	TRBV20-1	TRBJ2-7	TGCAGTGCGGGTCGGGAGGAGCAGTACTTC	CSAGREEQYF
.	15	.	TRBV5-1	TRBJ1-4	TGCGCCAGCAGCAAGGCGGGGACAACTAATGAAAAACTGTTTTTT	CASSKAGTTNEKLFF
.	15	.	TRBV4-2	TRBJ1-1	TGTGCCAGCAGCCAAGGCAGGAGGATGAACACTGAAGCTTTCTTT	CASSQGRRMNTEAFF
.	14	.	TRBV5-4	TRBJ1-6	TGTGCCAGCAGCTTTGGGCAGTATAATTCACCCCTCCACTTT	CASSFGQYNSPLHF
.	15	.	TRBV5-1	TRBJ2-2	TGCGCCAGCAGCTTCGCCAGGGGTGGAACCGGGGAGCTGTTTTTT	CASSFARGGTGELFF
.	14	.	TRBV4-2	TRBJ1-1	TGTGCCAGCAGCTTGGTCGGGGCTAGCACTGAAGCTTTCTTT	CASSLVGASTEAFF
.	16	TRBD1	TRBV28	TRBJ2-7	TGTGCCAGCAGTTTACTTGGTAGGGGGCAGCCCTACGAGCAGTACTTC	CASSLLGRGQPYEQYF
.	12	TRBD1	TRBV19	TRBJ1-2	TGTGTCAGGGACAGCAACCTTTGGGGCTACACCTTC	CVRDSNLWGYTF
.	17	TRBD1	TRBV18	TRBJ2-1	TGTGCCAGCTCAACTCGGACTGGACAGGGGGCATACAATGAGCAGTTCTTC	CASSTRTGQGAYNEQFF
.	13	.	TRBV4-3	TRBJ1-2	TGCGCCAGCAGCCAAGATAGGTACTATGGCTACACCTTC	CASSQDRYYGYTF
.	15	TRBD2	TRBV10-3	TRBJ2-1	TGTGCCATCAGTCCTAGCGGGGCCAGTTACAATGAGCAGTTCTTC	CAISPSGASYNEQFF